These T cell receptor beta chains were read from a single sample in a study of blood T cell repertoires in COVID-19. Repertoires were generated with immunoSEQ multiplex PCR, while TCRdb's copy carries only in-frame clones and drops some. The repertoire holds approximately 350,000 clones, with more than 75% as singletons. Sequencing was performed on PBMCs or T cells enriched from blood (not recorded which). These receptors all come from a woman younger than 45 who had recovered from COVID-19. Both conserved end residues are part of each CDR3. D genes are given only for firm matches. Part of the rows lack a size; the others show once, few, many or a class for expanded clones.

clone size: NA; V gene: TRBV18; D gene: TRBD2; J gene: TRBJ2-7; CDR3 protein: CASGTSQGEQYF; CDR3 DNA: TGTGCCAGCGGGACTAGTCAGGGCGAGCAGTACTTC
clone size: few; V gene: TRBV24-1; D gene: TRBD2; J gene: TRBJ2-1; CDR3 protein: CATSDVIAGGNNEQFF; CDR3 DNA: TGTGCCACCAGTGATGTAATAGCGGGAGGAAACAATGAGCAGTTCTTC
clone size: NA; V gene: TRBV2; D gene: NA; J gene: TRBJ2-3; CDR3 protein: CASSRSNRDTQYF; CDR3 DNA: TGTGCCAGCAGTCGTAGCAACCGGGATACGCAGTATTTT
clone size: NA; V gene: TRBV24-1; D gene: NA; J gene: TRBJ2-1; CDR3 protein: CATSEGVNEQFF; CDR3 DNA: TGTGCCACCAGTGAAGGGGTCAATGAGCAGTTCTTC
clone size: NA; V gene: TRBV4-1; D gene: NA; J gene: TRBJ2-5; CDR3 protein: CASSHSGEGQQETQYF; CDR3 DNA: TGCGCCAGCAGCCATTCGGGAGAGGGACAGCAAGAGACCCAGTACTTC
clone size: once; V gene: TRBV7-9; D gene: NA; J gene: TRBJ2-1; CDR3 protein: CASSQGAGDEDEQFF; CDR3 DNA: TGTGCCAGCAGCCAGGGGGCGGGAGATGAGGATGAGCAGTTCTTC
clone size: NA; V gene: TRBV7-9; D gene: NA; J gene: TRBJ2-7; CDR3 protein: CASSHKTDSPTYEQYF; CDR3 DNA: TGTGCCAGCAGCCATAAAACGGACAGCCCTACCTACGAGCAGTACTTC
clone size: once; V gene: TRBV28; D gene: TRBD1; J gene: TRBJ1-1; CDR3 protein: CASSSGTGYVVTEAFF; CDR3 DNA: TGTGCCAGCAGTTCCGGGACAGGGTATGTGGTCACTGAAGCTTTCTTT
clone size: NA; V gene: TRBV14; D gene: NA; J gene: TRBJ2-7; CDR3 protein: CASSPHIGDSSYEQYF; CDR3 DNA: TGTGCCAGCAGCCCCCACATAGGAGACAGCTCCTACGAGCAGTACTTC
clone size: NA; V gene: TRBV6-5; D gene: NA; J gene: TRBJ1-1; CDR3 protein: CALNMRGAEAFF; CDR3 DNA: TGTGCCTTGAACATGCGGGGGGCTGAAGCTTTCTTT
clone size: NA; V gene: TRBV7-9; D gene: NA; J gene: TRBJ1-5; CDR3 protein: CASSLTGNQPQHF; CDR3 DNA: TGTGCCAGCAGCTTAACAGGCAATCAGCCCCAGCATTTT
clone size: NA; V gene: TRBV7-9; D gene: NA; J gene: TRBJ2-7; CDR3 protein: CASSLDQGSWYF; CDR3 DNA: TGTGCCAGCAGCTTAGATCAGGGTAGTTGGTACTTC
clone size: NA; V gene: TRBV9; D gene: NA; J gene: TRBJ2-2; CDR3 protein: CASSVDVGANTGELFF; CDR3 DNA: TGTGCCAGCAGCGTAGATGTAGGGGCGAACACCGGGGAGCTGTTTTTT
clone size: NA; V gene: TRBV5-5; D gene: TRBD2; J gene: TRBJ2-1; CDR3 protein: CASHLAGALNEQFF; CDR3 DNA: TGTGCCAGCCATCTAGCGGGAGCCTTAAATGAGCAGTTCTTC
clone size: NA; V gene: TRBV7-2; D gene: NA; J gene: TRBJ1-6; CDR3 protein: CASAGNSPLHF; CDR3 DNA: TGTGCCAGCGCGGGAAATTCACCCCTCCACTTT
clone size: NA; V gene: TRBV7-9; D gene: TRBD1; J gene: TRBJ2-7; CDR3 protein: CASSLETGAGYEQYF; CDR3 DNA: TGTGCCAGCAGCTTAGAGACAGGGGCGGGCTACGAGCAGTACTTC
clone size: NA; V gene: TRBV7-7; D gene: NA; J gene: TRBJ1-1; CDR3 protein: CASSKTENTEAFF; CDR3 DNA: TGTGCTAGCAGCAAGACAGAAAACACTGAAGCTTTCTTT
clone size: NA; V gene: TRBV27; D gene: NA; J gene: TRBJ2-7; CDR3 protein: CASSSLQTYEQYF; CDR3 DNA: TGTGCCAGCAGTTCCTTGCAGACCTACGAGCAGTACTTC
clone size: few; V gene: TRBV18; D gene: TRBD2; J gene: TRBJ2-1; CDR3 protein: CASSPSGRADNEQFF; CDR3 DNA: TGTGCCAGCTCACCCTCCGGGAGGGCGGACAATGAGCAGTTCTTC
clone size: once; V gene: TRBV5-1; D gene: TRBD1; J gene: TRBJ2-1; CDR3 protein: CASSSRTGSNEQFF; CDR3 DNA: TGCGCCAGCAGTTCCCGGACAGGATCCAATGAGCAGTTCTTC
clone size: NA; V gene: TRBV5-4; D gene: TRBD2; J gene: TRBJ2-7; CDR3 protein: CASSPSGGSSYEQYF; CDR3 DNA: TGTGCCAGCAGCCCCAGCGGGGGGAGCTCCTACGAGCAGTACTTC
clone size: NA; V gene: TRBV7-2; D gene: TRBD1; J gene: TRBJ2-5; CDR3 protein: CASSLAQGGGRKTQYF; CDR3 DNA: TGTGCCAGCAGCTTAGCGCAAGGGGGCGGACGGAAGACCCAGTACTTC
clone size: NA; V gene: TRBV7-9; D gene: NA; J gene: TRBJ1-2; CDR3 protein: CASSLGEDGYTF; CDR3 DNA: TGTGCCAGCAGCTTAGGCGAGGATGGCTACACCTTC
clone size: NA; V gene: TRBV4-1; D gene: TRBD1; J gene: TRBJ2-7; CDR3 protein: CASSQNRDSYEQYF; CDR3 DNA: TGCGCCAGCAGCCAAAACCGGGACAGCTACGAGCAGTACTTC
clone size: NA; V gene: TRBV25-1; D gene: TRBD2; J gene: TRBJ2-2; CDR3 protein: CASSAGTSGAGELFF; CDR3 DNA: TGTGCCAGCAGTGCAGGGACTAGCGGGGCGGGGGAGCTGTTTTTT
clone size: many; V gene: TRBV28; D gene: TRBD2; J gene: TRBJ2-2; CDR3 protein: CASASPGLAGDGDTGELFF; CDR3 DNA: TGTGCCAGCGCGTCCCCGGGACTAGCGGGAGATGGGGACACCGGGGAGCTGTTTTTT
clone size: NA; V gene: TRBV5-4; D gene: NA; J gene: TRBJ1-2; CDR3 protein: CASSLRGGEFYGYTF; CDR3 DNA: TGTGCCAGCAGCTTAAGGGGCGGGGAATTTTATGGCTACACCTTC
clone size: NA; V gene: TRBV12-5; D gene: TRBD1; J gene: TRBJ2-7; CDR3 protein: CASGPWGTGGNEQYF; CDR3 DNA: TGTGCTAGTGGCCCCTGGGGGACAGGGGGAAACGAGCAGTACTTC
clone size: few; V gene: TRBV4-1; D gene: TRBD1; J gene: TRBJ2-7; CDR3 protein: CASSQNPGQDYEQYF; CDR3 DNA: TGCGCCAGCAGCCAAAATCCGGGACAGGACTACGAGCAGTACTTC
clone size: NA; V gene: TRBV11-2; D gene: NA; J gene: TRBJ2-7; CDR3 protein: CASGKRQTYEQYF; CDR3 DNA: TGTGCCAGCGGTAAGCGGCAGACCTACGAGCAGTACTTC
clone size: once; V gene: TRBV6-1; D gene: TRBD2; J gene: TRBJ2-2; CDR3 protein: CASSEGSGRLAGELFF; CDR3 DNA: TGTGCCAGCAGTGAAGGTAGCGGGAGGCTCGCCGGGGAGCTGTTTTTT
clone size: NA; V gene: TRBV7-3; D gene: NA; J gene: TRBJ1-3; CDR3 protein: CASSRQGGTGNTIYF; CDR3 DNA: TGTGCCAGCAGCCGTCAGGGAGGGACCGGAAACACCATATATTTT
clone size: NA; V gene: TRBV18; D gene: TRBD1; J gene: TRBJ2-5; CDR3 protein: CASSVGTGESETQYF; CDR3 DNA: TGTGCCAGCTCAGTAGGGACAGGGGAATCGGAGACCCAGTACTTC
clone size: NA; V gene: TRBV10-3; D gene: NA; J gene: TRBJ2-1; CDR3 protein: CAISDRDGGVNEQFF; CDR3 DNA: TGTGCCATCAGTGATCGGGACGGCGGGGTGAATGAGCAGTTCTTC
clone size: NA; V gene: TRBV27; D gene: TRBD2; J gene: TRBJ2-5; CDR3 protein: CASSLGTSGETQYF; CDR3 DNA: TGTGCCAGCAGTTTAGGGACTAGCGGGGAGACCCAGTACTTC
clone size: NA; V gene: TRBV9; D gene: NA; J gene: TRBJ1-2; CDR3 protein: CASSGGHPNYGYTF; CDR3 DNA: TGTGCCAGCAGCGGGGGACACCCTAACTATGGCTACACCTTC
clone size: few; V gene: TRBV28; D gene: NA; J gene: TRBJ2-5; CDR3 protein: CASGRQAGLQTQYF; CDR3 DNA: TGTGCCAGCGGGAGACAAGCGGGTCTTCAGACCCAGTACTTC
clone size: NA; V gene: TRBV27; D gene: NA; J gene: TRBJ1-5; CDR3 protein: CASSLGPGYVGQPQHF; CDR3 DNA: TGTGCCAGCAGTTTAGGTCCAGGTTATGTCGGTCAGCCCCAGCATTTT
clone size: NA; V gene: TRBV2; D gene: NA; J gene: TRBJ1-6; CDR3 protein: CASTGGSSYNSPLHF; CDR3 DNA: TGTGCCAGTACAGGTGGTAGCTCCTATAATTCACCCCTCCACTTT
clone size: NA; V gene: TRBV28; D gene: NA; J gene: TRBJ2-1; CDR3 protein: CASKIQGGEQFF; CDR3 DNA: TGTGCCAGCAAAATTCAGGGGGGTGAGCAGTTCTTC
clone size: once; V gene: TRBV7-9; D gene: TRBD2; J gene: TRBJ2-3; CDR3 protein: CASSPRVGRDNTDTQYF; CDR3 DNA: TGTGCCAGCAGCCCTAGGGTCGGGAGGGACAATACGGATACGCAGTATTTT
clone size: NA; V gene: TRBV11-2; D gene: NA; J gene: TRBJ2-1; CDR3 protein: CASSLGTAYNEQFF; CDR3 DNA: TGTGCCAGCAGCTTAGGGACAGCCTACAATGAGCAGTTCTTC
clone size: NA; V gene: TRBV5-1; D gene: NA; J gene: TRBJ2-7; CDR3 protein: CASSLGTGLSYEQYF; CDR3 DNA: TGCGCCAGCAGCTTGGGGACGGGACTCTCCTACGAGCAGTACTTC
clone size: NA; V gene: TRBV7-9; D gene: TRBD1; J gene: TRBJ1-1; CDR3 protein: CASSFGQDTEAFF; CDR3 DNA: TGTGCCAGCAGCTTTGGACAGGACACTGAAGCTTTCTTT
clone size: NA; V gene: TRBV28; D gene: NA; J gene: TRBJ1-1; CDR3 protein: CASSFEGGTEAFF; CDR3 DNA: TGTGCCAGCAGTTTTGAGGGTGGAACTGAAGCTTTCTTT
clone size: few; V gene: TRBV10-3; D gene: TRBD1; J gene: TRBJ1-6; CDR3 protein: CAMSGTGNSPLHF; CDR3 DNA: TGTGCCATGTCCGGGACAGGGAATTCACCCCTCCACTTT
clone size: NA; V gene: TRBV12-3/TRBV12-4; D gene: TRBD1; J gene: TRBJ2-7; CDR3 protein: CASSSGGSYEQYF; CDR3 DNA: TGTGCCAGCAGTTCAGGGGGTTCCTACGAGCAGTACTTC
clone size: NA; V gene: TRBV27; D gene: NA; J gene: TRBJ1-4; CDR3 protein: CASTSPGFNEKLFF; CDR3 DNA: TGTGCCAGCACCTCGCCAGGGTTTAATGAAAAACTGTTTTTT
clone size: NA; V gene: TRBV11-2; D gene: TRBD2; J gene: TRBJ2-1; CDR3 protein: CASSILAGGPYNEQFF; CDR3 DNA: TGTGCCAGCAGTATTCTAGCGGGAGGGCCCTACAATGAGCAGTTCTTC
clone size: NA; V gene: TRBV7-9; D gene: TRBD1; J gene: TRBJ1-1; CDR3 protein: CASSLVGRRGLGTEAFF; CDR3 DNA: TGTGCCAGCAGCTTAGTAGGCCGCAGGGGGCTGGGCACTGAAGCTTTCTTT